The 18 T cell receptor beta chains listed next were all sequenced from one sample in a study of early T cells in non-severe SARS-CoV-2 infection. TCRdb used MiXCR to reprocess the 5' RACE reads, holding one entry per CDR3 protein. The sample lists about 58,000 distinct CDR3 sequences; 9.5% to 15% were seen once. The specimen sequenced was whole blood. These receptors were taken from an adult who was a healthcare worker with PCR-confirmed SARS-CoV-2 infection or an uninfected control (not recorded which).

By sample fraction, this clonotype is medium-sized. This chain links TRBV18 with TRBJ2-7; no firm D call. Germline CDR1 is KGHSH and CDR2 is LQKENI. The CDR3 covers 14 residues. Trimming removed 6 bases at V and 0 bases at J, with 12 bases between. CDR3 in amino acids: CASSEWASSYEQYF. In DNA form, the CDR3 reads TGTGCCAGCTCGGAGTGGGCTAGCTCCTACGAGCAGTACTTC.

This clonotype was counted a few times. The chain recombines TRBV9 with TRBJ2-3; D ambiguous. Germline V gene data show CDR1 as SGDLS and CDR2 as YYNGEE. V was clipped by 4 bases and J by 0 bases, with 9 bases between them. There are 14 residues in the CDR3. The DNA of the CDR3 is TGTGCCAGCAGCCTCGACGGTAGCACAGATACGCAGTATTTT. Its translation: CASSLDGSTDTQYF.

This clonotype showed up just a few times. The chain joins TRBV7-2 to TRBJ2-5; TRBD1 aligns across 11 bases. The V segment lost 5 bases and the J segment 4 bases; nucleotides outside the gene matches: 6. Germline V gene data show CDR1 as SGHTA and CDR2 as FQGNSA. The CDR3 sequence is 15 residues long. The CDR3 DNA reads TGTGCCAGCAGCCGGGACAGGGGGGAAGTAGAGACCCAGTACTTC. It yields the protein CASSRDRGEVETQYF.

This clonotype has a count of ten or more. The chain combines TRBV19 with TRBJ2-2, with 7 bases aligning to TRBD2. With 6 bases clipped from V and 5 bases from J, the junction kept 6 bases outside the gene matches. The germline V gene has CDR1 LNHDA and CDR2 SQIVND (reference sequence). This CDR3 has 14 amino acids. The CDR3 loop reads CASRAGRGTGELFF. The CDR3 nucleotides read TGTGCCAGTAGAGCGGGACGAGGGACCGGGGAGCTGTTTTTT.

This clonotype was found many times. The CDR3 DNA sequence: TGCAGCGTTGAAGACGGAGGCTACAATGAGCAGTTCTTC. Protein product: CSVEDGGYNEQFF. The V gene is TRBV29-1, the J gene TRBJ2-1, with a possible D match to TRBD2 (5 bases). The CDR3 runs 13 residues. V was clipped by 0 bases and J by 3 bases, with 6 bases between them. Per the germline V gene, CDR1 is SQVTM and CDR2 is ANQGSEA.

This clonotype appeared many times. The chain is built from TRBV3-1 and TRBJ2-7; 8 bases fit TRBD1. The J segment lost 3 bases and the V segment lost 1 base, leaving 5 bases of the junction unmatched. CDR1 LGHDT and CDR2 YNNKEL come from the germline V gene (reference sequence). CDR3 size: 15 residues. The CDR3 here is CASSQGGQGYYEQYF. CDR3 nucleotides: TGTGCCAGCAGCCAAGGAGGACAGGGTTACTACGAGCAGTACTTC.

This clonotype was seen ten or more times. The chain combines TRBV5-1 with TRBJ2-1; 16 bases align to TRBD2. The trim removed 4 bases at V and 10 bases at J, leaving 5 bases unmatched. The germline gives CDR1 SGHRS, CDR2 YFSETQ. The CDR3 runs 15 residues. The CDR3: CASSPGLAGGMEQFF. For the CDR3, the DNA is TGCGCCAGCAGCCCGGGACTAGCGGGAGGGATGGAGCAGTTCTTC.

This clonotype came up many times. The rearrangement joins TRBV4-2 to TRBJ2-5; 8 bases match TRBD1. The CDR3 has 16 amino acids. V was clipped by 3 bases and J by 5 bases; unmatched bases: 11. CDR1 LGHNA and CDR2 YNFKEQ come from the germline V gene. In DNA form, the CDR3 reads TGTGCCAGCAGCCAGCCATGGACAGGGAGCGGGGAGACCCAGTACTTC. Translating gives CASSQPWTGSGETQYF.

Ten or more counts support this clonotype. This rearrangement joins TRBV28 to TRBJ1-2; possibly TRBD1 for D (6 bases). Germline lookup yields CDR1 MDHEN and CDR2 SYDVKM. The CDR3 is 13 amino acids. Trimming stripped 5 bases from V and 6 bases from J, with 13 bases between. The CDR3 sequence is CASSGGQGDGYTF. The CDR3 region has the DNA TGTGCCAGCAGTGGGGGACAAGGGGATGGCTACACCTTC.

Many counts were recorded for this clonotype. The chain has TRBV28 and TRBJ2-7; D might be TRBD2 (5 bases). This CDR3 is built from 11 residues. Germline assignment: CDR1 MDHEN and CDR2 SYDVKM. Deletions cut 6 bases from V and 5 bases from J, with 8 bases between. The CDR3 protein is CASRGVNEQYF. The CDR3 region has the DNA TGTGCCAGCAGGGGAGTCAACGAGCAGTACTTC.

This clonotype was detected ten times or more. The chain joins TRBV3-1 to TRBJ2-2; the match to TRBD2 covers 7 bases. The CDR3 loop spans 15 amino acids. CDR1 and CDR2 (germline): LGHDT, YNNKEL (reference sequence). V lost 0 bases, J lost 5 bases, and 3 bases stayed unmatched. CDR3 coding DNA: TGTGCCAGCAGCCAAGACGGGAGGAGGACCGGGGAGCTGTTTTTT. Amino acids: CASSQDGRRTGELFF.

This clonotype was found many times. The V gene is TRBV3-1, the J gene TRBJ2-3, with D unresolved. The CDR3 consists of 14 residues. Germline-derived CDR1 and CDR2 are LGHDT and YNNKEL (reference sequence). Trimming pared 4 bases from V and 2 bases from J, leaving 10 bases between. The CDR3 nucleotides are TGTGCCAGCAGCCCGCAAGGGTACACAGATACGCAGTATTTT. It translates to CASSPQGYTDTQYF.

This clonotype has at least ten counts. The rearrangement links TRBV18 to TRBJ1-1; 9 bases map to TRBD1. The germline V gene encodes CDR1 KGHSH and CDR2 LQKENI. CDR3 length: 13 amino acids. Trimming removed 6 bases from V and 10 bases from J; junction bases left unmatched: 9. CDR3 residues: CASSLGQGRVAFF. CDR3 coding DNA: TGTGCCAGCTCCCTCGGACAGGGGCGAGTAGCTTTCTTT.

Concerning this clonotype: A read error is possible here, since a much larger clone lies one base away. The rearrangement uses TRBV5-1 and TRBJ2-1; TRBD2 matches 7 bases. The CDR3 is made up of 13 amino acids. CDR1 and CDR2 from the germline V gene are SGHRS and YFSETQ. The CDR3 nucleotides are TGCGCCAGCAAGGAGTGGGAGGGCAATGAGCAGCTCTTC. It specifies CASKEWEGNEQLF.

The V and J genes are TRBV11-2 and TRBJ1-1; D remains ambiguous. Trimming left V 5 bases short and J 3 bases short, with 7 bases between. CDR1 and CDR2 (germline): SGHAT, FQNNGV. The CDR3 consists of 12 residues. For the CDR3, the DNA is TGTGCCAGCAGCCGACGTGACACTGAAGCTTTCTTT. Its protein is CASSRRDTEAFF.

The V and J genes are TRBV5-1 and TRBJ2-1, with TRBD2 matching 8 bases. CDR3 length: 14 amino acids. The ends lost 0 bases at V and 12 bases at J; junction bases unmatched: 8. The germline gives CDR1 SGHRS, CDR2 YFSETQ. The CDR3 DNA is TGCGCCAGCAGCTTGGGACTAGCGAGGTTAGGGCAGTTCTTC. Protein sequence: CASSLGLARLGQFF.

The chain carries TRBV7-9 and TRBJ1-4; D unclear. The length of the CDR3 is 18 residues. CDR1 and CDR2 (germline): SEHNR, FQNEAQ (reference sequence). V was shortened by 1 base and J by 3 bases, with 18 bases between the two germline ends. CDR3 protein: CASSLEFQRVRSNEKLFF. The CDR3 DNA sequence: TGTGCCAGCAGCTTAGAGTTCCAGCGGGTCCGCTCTAATGAAAAACTGTTTTTT.

This clonotype is medium-sized. The genes are TRBV29-1 and TRBJ2-1, with TRBD2 matching over 7 bases. With V trimmed by 6 bases and J by 10 bases, 9 bases remained unmatched. The CDR3 contains 12 residues. Germline V gene lookup returns CDR1 SQVTM and CDR2 ANQGSEA. In nucleotides, the CDR3 is TGCAGCGTGGGAAGTGGGGACTACGAGCAGTTCTTC. Encoded protein: CSVGSGDYEQFF.